The T cell receptor (beta chain) under discussion was sequenced for a study of T cells after yellow fever vaccination. Background on the study: Preparing low-cell-number fractions relied on SMART-Seq v4 Ultra Low Input. Study observations and caveats: Primary-vaccination clones mostly resurfaced post-booster (less than 98% CD4, about 87% CD8).

The CDR3 runs 15 residues. Trimming cost V 5 bases and J 6 bases, with 16 bases left between them. Germline CDR1 is PRHDT and CDR2 is FYEKMQ (reference sequence). On this clonotype itself: Its target is not known.

Generation of TCR cDNA used 5'RACE template switching (which added a universal primer site and UMIs). TCRdb analysed the 5' RACE reads with MiXCR anew, one entry per CDR3 protein. The table lists about 300,000 distinct CDR3 sequences, approximately 7% of them singletons. The sample in question was PBMCs, obtained approximately 40 days after the first yellow fever vaccination. This rearrangement joins TRBV13 to TRBJ2-2; D might be TRBD1 or TRBD2, each matching 6 bases. This TCR was recovered from a man between 18 and 29 years old who received the YFV17D yellow fever vaccine. The CDR3 sequence is CASSPRWRGAGELFF. The CDR3 nucleotides read TGTGCCAGCAGCCCCCGATGGAGGGGGGCCGGGGAGCTGTTTTTT. The entire variable domain, with the rest obtained from reference TRBV13 and TRBJ2-2, is as follows: AAGVIQSPRHLIKEKRETATLKCYPIPRHDTVYWYQQGPGQDPQFLISFYEKMQSDKGSIPDRFSAQQFSDYHSELNMSSLELGDSALYFCASSPRWRGAGELFFGEGSRLTVL.